This TCR beta chain was sequenced during a study of T cells in Graves' hyperthyroidism and ophthalmopathy. Those patients with uncontrolled infection, other autoimmune disease, pregnancy or lactation were excluded. There were TCR beta CDR3 regions amplified from RNA transcripts. The HTBI primer set was used in a first-round RT-PCR of the TCR CDR3. MiXCR, run by TCRdb on the multiplex PCR reads, gives a single entry per CDR3 protein. This sample carries roughly 660,000 distinct CDR3 sequences, 15% to 20% of them seen once, and the ten largest clones take roughly 16%. Trimming removed 0 bases at V and 0 bases at J, with 10 bases between. This CDR3 comprises 15 residues. Germline CDR1 is SGDLS and CDR2 is YYNGEE. This clonotype was counted at least ten times. The antigen is undetermined. General study results and limits: Prediction of ophthalmopathy progression came a median roughly 6.6 months pre-onset. Most thyroid clonotypes expanded above 0.001 appeared in blood too. Separating ophthalmopathy from stable hyperthyroidism was achieved by a 13 V-J model.

The chain links TRBV9 to TRBJ2-7; D possibly uses TRBD1 or TRBD2 (6 bases each). The source of this sequence is a man aged 45-65 years with Graves' hyperthyroidism. Sequencing used blood. CDR3 region: CASSVDSGASYEQYF. In DNA form, the CDR3 reads TGTGCCAGCAGCGTAGATTCGGGGGCCTCCTACGAGCAGTACTTC.